The next 32 T cell receptor beta chains were all read from a single sample in a study of blood T cell repertoires in COVID-19. Some clones are missing from TCRdb's copy, which holds only in-frame ones; the method was immunoSEQ multiplex PCR. This table has some 320,000 clones, more than 75% appearing once. Sequences were obtained from peripheral blood. The receptors come from a woman in her forties or fifties who had recovered from COVID-19.

This rearrangement joins TRBV30 to TRBJ2-7, with D possibly matching TRBD2 (5 bases). This CDR3 region has 16 residues. With 2 bases removed from V and 2 bases from J, the gap between germline ends came to 19 bases. In germline, CDR1 is GTSNPN, CDR2 SVGIG (reference sequence). CDR3 amino acids: CAWSRAAGWATYEQYF. CDR3 nucleotide sequence: TGTGCCTGGAGTCGAGCGGCAGGTTGGGCCACCTACGAGCAGTACTTC.

The chain recombines TRBV27 with TRBJ1-6; weak D call: TRBD1 (6 bases). CDR1 is MNHEY and CDR2 is SMNVEV in the germline V gene (reference sequence). Trimming removed 5 bases from V and 5 bases from J, with 16 bases in between. The CDR3 loop spans 16 amino acids. The CDR3 reads CASSGEGGADNSPLHF. In DNA form, the CDR3 reads TGTGCCAGCAGTGGGGAAGGGGGGGCGGATAATTCACCCCTCCACTTT.

At least ten counts were recorded for this clone. V usage is TRBV18 and J usage is TRBJ2-5; the D gene is possibly TRBD2 (5 bases). Germline V gene data show CDR1 as KGHSH and CDR2 as LQKENI. Trimming left V 0 bases short and J 4 bases short, with 9 bases between. The CDR3 is 14 residues long. DNA of the CDR3: TGTGCCAGCTCACCACCCGCGGGTGGAGAGACCCAGTACTTC. Encoded protein: CASSPPAGGETQYF.

The V and J genes are TRBV7-9 and TRBJ2-3, with 8 positions matching TRBD2. CDR3 length: 15 amino acids. CDR1 SEHNR and CDR2 FQNEAQ come from the germline V gene (reference sequence). The V gene end was trimmed by 6 bases and the J gene end by 4 bases; junction bases not matched to a gene: 9. Here the CDR3 DNA reads TGTGCCAGCAGTCACACGACTAGCGCCCCAGATACGCAGTATTTT. It yields the protein CASSHTTSAPDTQYF.

This clone was seen just once. The V call is TRBV19, the J call TRBJ2-1, with 11 bases that match TRBD2. The CDR3 contains 15 residues. V shed 1 base, J shed 9 bases, and the junction held 5 bases outside the gene matches. Germline V gene lookup returns CDR1 LNHDA and CDR2 SQIVND (reference sequence). This chain's CDR3 is CASSIVAGGYGEQFF. CDR3 bases: TGTGCCAGTAGTATAGTAGCGGGGGGGTATGGTGAGCAGTTCTTC.

The chain has TRBV9 and TRBJ2-7; 8 nucleotides align to TRBD2. CDR1 and CDR2 from the germline V gene are SGDLS and YYNGEE. CDR3 length: 13 residues. The trim removed 3 bases at V and 6 bases at J, leaving 5 bases unmatched. CDR3 coding DNA: TGTGCCAGCAGCGAGTGGACTAGCTCCGAGCAGTACTTC. It yields the protein CASSEWTSSEQYF.

The J gene is TRBJ2-1, the V gene TRBV15; 8 bases fit TRBD1. Per germline, CDR1 LNHNV and CDR2 YYDKDF (reference sequence). The CDR3 loop spans 14 amino acids. V lost 3 bases to trimming and J lost 5 bases; unmatched junction nucleotides: 3. The CDR3 DNA reads as TGTGCCACCAGCAGCAGGGGGCTCAACAATGAGCAGTTCTTC. Protein product: CATSSRGLNNEQFF.

The rearrangement joins TRBV6-5 to TRBJ2-3, with 7 bases matching TRBD1. After removal of 2 bases from V and 4 bases from J, the junction contained 6 bases not matched to a gene. Germline V gives CDR1 MNHEY, CDR2 SVGAGI. The CDR3 runs 15 residues. As DNA, the CDR3 is TGTGCCAGCAGTTACAGGGGGCGCGTTTCAGATACGCAGTATTTT. Its protein product is CASSYRGRVSDTQYF.

The chain uses TRBV4-1 and TRBJ1-2; 12 nucleotides align to TRBD1. Trimming at V came to 3 bases and at J to 3 bases, leaving 11 bases not matched to a gene. This CDR3 has 18 residues. CDR1 is MGHRA, CDR2 YSYEKL, per germline. The DNA of the CDR3 is TGCGCCAGCAGCCAGACGGGACAGGGGGCGCGAGGGCACTATGGCTACACCTTC. Translated, it gives CASSQTGQGARGHYGYTF.

Only a few counts were recorded for this clone. CDR3 sequence (DNA): TGCGCCAGCAGCTCCGGGGACAGGTCGGGATCACCCCTCCACTTT. This encodes CASSSGDRSGSPLHF. V is TRBV5-1 and J is TRBJ1-6, with 8 bases lining up with TRBD1. The CDR3 extends over 15 amino acids. Germline V CDR1 and CDR2: SGHRS, YFSETQ. V lost 3 bases and J lost 10; bases outside the gene matches: 9.

The chain uses TRBV7-9 and TRBJ2-1, with D possibly matching TRBD1 (5 bases). CDR1 and CDR2 from the germline V gene are SEHNR and FQNEAQ (reference sequence). Trimming left V 5 bases short and J 2 bases short, with 13 bases between. The CDR3 contains 15 residues. As DNA, the CDR3 is TGTGCCAGCAGCCAACCCCAGGGAACCTACAATGAGCAGTTCTTC. Its translation: CASSQPQGTYNEQFF. Looking up the rest from reference TRBV7-9 and TRBJ2-1 gives the full variable domain: DTGVSQNPRHKITKRGQNVTFRCDPISEHNRLYWYRQTLGQGPEFLTYFQNEAQLEKSRLLSDRFSAERPKGSFSTLEIQRTEQGDSAMYLCASSQPQGTYNEQFFGPGTRLTVL.

V usage is TRBV3-1 (or the pseudogene TRBV3-2) and J usage is TRBJ2-7; possibly TRBD1 for D (6 bases). The CDR3 is 20 amino acids. The germline V gene has CDR1 LGHDT and CDR2 YNNKEL (reference sequence). The V end was cut by 0 bases, the J end by 3 bases, with 27 bases between. CDR3 DNA: TGTGCCAGCAGCCAAGAACGACAGGCTCACTCCTCCCTTCTATTCTACGAGCAGTACTTC. It yields the protein CASSQERQAHSSLLFYEQYF.

Only one count was recorded for this clone. The genes are TRBV18 and TRBJ2-5, with TRBD1 identical over 9 bases. V dropped 3 bases and J dropped 5; count of bases not matched to a gene: 10. Germline V gene sequence: CDR1 KGHSH, CDR2 LQKENI. The CDR3 has 16 amino acids. CDR3 nucleotide sequence: TGTGCCAGCTCACCTTTTACAGGGGGCGCAGGGGAGACCCAGTACTTC. It yields the protein CASSPFTGGAGETQYF.

The J gene is TRBJ1-1, the V gene TRBV7-9; D gene unclear. Trimming cost V 2 bases and J 0 bases, with 7 bases left between them. There are 14 residues in the CDR3. Germline V gene data show CDR1 as SEHNR and CDR2 as FQNEAQ (reference sequence). CDR3 bases: TGTGCCAGCAGCTTAACACAGCTGAACACTGAAGCTTTCTTT. Translation: CASSLTQLNTEAFF.

J is TRBJ2-2 and V is TRBV28; D is possibly TRBD2 (6 bases). This CDR3 region has 17 residues. Germline V gene sequence: CDR1 MDHEN, CDR2 SYDVKM. Trimming cost V 10 bases and J 7 bases, with 28 bases left between them. The CDR3 DNA follows: TGTGCCACGACGGGCGGGACCCCCGGAGGTTTCGGCGGGGAGCTGTTTTTT. Protein product: CATTGGTPGGFGGELFF.

CDR3 sequence (DNA): TGTGCCAGCAGCGCAACCGAAGCGTACAATGAGCAGTTCTTC. Protein: CASSATEAYNEQFF. The chain uses TRBV9 and TRBJ2-1, with D hard to call. Germline CDR1 and CDR2: SGDLS and YYNGEE. CDR3 length equals 14 residues. V shed 3 bases and J shed 4 bases, with 11 bases lying between them.

This clone was detected only a few times. The chain joins TRBV7-9 to TRBJ2-2; 11 bases are shared with TRBD2. The ends lost 8 bases at V and 5 bases at J; junction bases unmatched: 7. There are 15 residues in the CDR3. Germline V gives CDR1 SEHNR, CDR2 FQNEAQ (reference sequence). CDR3 sequence (DNA): TGTGCCAGCGATCATAGCGGGAGGGGAACCGGGGAGCTGTTTTTT. Translating it yields CASDHSGRGTGELFF.

The V call is TRBV6-6, the J call TRBJ2-3; D unclear. V was cut by 2 bases and J by 2 bases, with 5 bases left in between. CDR3 length: 13 residues. Germline loops: CDR1 MNHNY, CDR2 SVGAGI (reference sequence). Written as DNA, the CDR3 is TGTGCCAGCAGTTACACTAACACAGATACGCAGTATTTT. Amino acid sequence: CASSYTNTDTQYF.

This clone was seen once. J is TRBJ2-3 and V is TRBV7-2; unclear D gene. Germline V gene sequence: CDR1 SGHTA, CDR2 FQGNSA. The CDR3 length is 15 residues. V lost 0 bases and J 2 bases, leaving 9 bases between the germline ends. CDR3: CASSLAKLNTDTQYF. The CDR3 DNA is TGTGCCAGCAGCTTAGCTAAGCTAAACACAGATACGCAGTATTTT.

The genes are TRBV6-5 and TRBJ2-1; D is unresolved. This CDR3 comprises 14 residues. Trimming took off 6 bases at V and 7 bases at J, with 16 bases between the two ends. Germline CDR1 MNHEY, CDR2 SVGAGI. CDR3 bases: TGTGCCAGCAGATATTCTTCTGTACTTAATGAGCAGTTCTTC. Translation: CASRYSSVLNEQFF.

The chain joins TRBV19 to TRBJ2-7; D may be TRBD1 (5 bases). Germline V gene lookup returns CDR1 LNHDA and CDR2 SQIVND (reference sequence). This CDR3 is 11 amino acids long. Trimming removed 5 bases from V and 6 bases from J, with 8 bases in between. CDR3: CASSQGSEQYF. CDR3 coding DNA: TGTGCCAGTAGTCAGGGTAGCGAGCAGTACTTC.

V is TRBV7-6 and J is TRBJ2-1; 8 bases agree with TRBD2. The junction had 5 bases not matched to a gene; V was cut back by 4 bases and J by 3 bases. The germline CDR1 and CDR2 sequences are SGHVS and FNYEAQ. This CDR3 is built from 15 residues. The CDR3 reads CASSSQSGGYNEQFF. CDR3 nucleotides: TGTGCCAGCAGCTCCCAGAGCGGGGGCTACAATGAGCAGTTCTTC.

J is TRBJ1-5 and V is TRBV27; D uncertain. V was cut by 9 bases and J by 3 bases, with 15 bases left in between. CDR1 is MNHEY, CDR2 SMNVEV, per germline (reference sequence). CDR3 length: 14 amino acids. CDR3: CASGLGIPNQPQHF. The CDR3 DNA is TGTGCCAGTGGTCTAGGAATCCCCAATCAGCCCCAGCATTTT.

This clone was detected only once. The V call is TRBV6-4, the J call TRBJ2-3; D perhaps matches TRBD2 (6 bases). V gave up 2 bases and J gave up 2 bases, with 11 bases separating them. From germline, CDR1 is MRHNA and CDR2 SNTAGT. This CDR3 contains 15 residues. CDR3 coding DNA: TGTGCCAGCAGTGACGGAGGACTACTCACAGATACGCAGTATTTT. Translating gives CASSDGGLLTDTQYF.

V is TRBV19 and J is TRBJ1-2; the D gene is possibly TRBD1 (6 bases). Germline loops: CDR1 LNHDA, CDR2 SQIVND (reference sequence). V lost 3 bases and J 4 bases, leaving 9 bases between the germline ends. CDR3 size: 13 residues. The CDR3 DNA follows: TGTGCCAGTAGTATTGCAGGGGCCTATGGCTACACCTTC. Protein sequence: CASSIAGAYGYTF. Looking up the rest from reference TRBV19 and TRBJ1-2 gives the full variable domain: DGGITQSPKYLFRKEGQNVTLSCEQNLNHDAMYWYRQDPGQGLRLIYYSQIVNDFQKGDIAEGYSVSREKKESFPLTVTSAQKNPTAFYLCASSIAGAYGYTFGSGTRLTVV.

The chain uses TRBV19 and TRBJ2-5, with D possibly matching TRBD1 (6 bases). This CDR3 is 15 amino acids long. Looked up from germline, CDR1 is LNHDA and CDR2 is SQIVND (reference sequence). Between the trimmed V and J ends, which lost 3 bases and 2 bases, there was a span of 13 bases. The CDR3 DNA follows: TGTGCCAGTAGTATGCAGGGGCGACTTCAAGAGACCCAGTACTTC. It codes for CASSMQGRLQETQYF.

The chain joins TRBV3-1 (or the pseudogene TRBV3-2) to TRBJ2-3; TRBD2 is a possible D gene (6 bases). Trimming shortened V by 2 bases and J by 5 bases, and 14 bases separated the two germline ends. Germline V gives CDR1 LGHDT, CDR2 YNNKEL (reference sequence). The CDR3 loop spans 15 amino acids. This chain's CDR3 is CASSQQPLGGDTQYF. The DNA for the CDR3 is TGTGCCAGCAGCCAACAACCTTTGGGAGGAGATACGCAGTATTTT.

The chain has TRBV28 and TRBJ2-7; 8 nucleotides agree with TRBD1. The CDR3 runs to 12 residues. V lost 9 bases and J lost 3; bases outside the gene matches: 4. From germline, CDR1 is MDHEN and CDR2 SYDVKM. CDR3 loop: CASRQGNYEQYF. The CDR3 DNA is TGTGCCAGTAGACAGGGGAACTACGAGCAGTACTTC. The full variable domain, its missing parts supplied by reference TRBV28 and TRBJ2-7, is DVKVTQSSRYLVKRTGEKVFLECVQDMDHENMFWYRQDPGLGLRLIYFSYDVKMKEKGDIPEGYSVSREKKERFSLILESASTNQTSMYLCASRQGNYEQYFGPGTRLTVT.

V gene TRBV29-1 combines with J gene TRBJ2-1, with 7 positions matching TRBD2. Germline values: CDR1 SQVTM, CDR2 ANQGSEA. V shed 6 bases, J shed 4 bases, and the junction held 9 bases outside the gene matches. The CDR3 totals 14 residues. In DNA form, the CDR3 reads TGCAGCGTGTTGGGGCTAGCGGATTACAATGAGCAGTTCTTC. This codes for CSVLGLADYNEQFF.

The chain uses TRBV7-3 and TRBJ1-1; possible D gene TRBD1, 5 bases. CDR3 length equals 16 residues. V dropped 5 bases and J dropped 0 bases, with 16 bases sitting between them. Germline V gene lookup returns CDR1 SGHTA and CDR2 FQGTGA. The CDR3 sequence is CASSRTGGGLNTEAFF. CDR3 sequence (DNA): TGTGCCAGCAGCCGAACCGGTGGGGGGTTGAACACTGAAGCTTTCTTT.

The chain has TRBV29-1 and TRBJ1-4; D gene unclear. V was shortened by 3 bases and J by 7 bases, with 6 bases between the two germline ends. Germline loops: CDR1 SQVTM, CDR2 ANQGSEA. This CDR3 contains 11 residues. In nucleotides, the CDR3 is TGCAGCGTTGAGATCGGTGAAAAACTGTTTTTT. This codes for CSVEIGEKLFF.

This chain uses TRBV28 with TRBJ1-4; tentative D call: TRBD1 (5 bases). Trimming cost V 2 bases and J 5 bases, with 12 bases left between them. The germline CDR1 and CDR2 sequences are MDHEN and SYDVKM. The length of the CDR3 is 15 residues. The CDR3 nucleotides are TGTGCCAGCAGTTTAGTCGCAGGGTCAAATGAAAAACTGTTTTTT. Translated: CASSLVAGSNEKLFF. Full variable domain (rest looked up from reference TRBV28 and TRBJ1-4): DVKVTQSSRYLVKRTGEKVFLECVQDMDHENMFWYRQDPGLGLRLIYFSYDVKMKEKGDIPEGYSVSREKKERFSLILESASTNQTSMYLCASSLVAGSNEKLFFGSGTQLSVL.